The TCR beta chain under discussion was sequenced for a study of blood T cell repertoires in COVID-19. Study in general: Samples representing acute and convalescent COVID-19 were sourced from the United States, Italy and Spain.

CDR3 size: 14 residues. Germline CDR1 and CDR2: MDHEN and SYDVKM. V gave up 5 bases and J gave up 5 bases; unmatched junction bases: 7. Original data processing: Nucleated cell number was recorded as an estimate derived from reference gene primer amplification. Measured with immunoSEQ multiplex PCR; TCRdb has only the in-frame clones, and not every one. That table furnishes V, J and clone size, whereas the DNA furnished D and trimming. This sample has about 120,000 clones, with over 75% found just once. In Seattle, patients joined the study during active infection and were tracked longitudinally. V and J are TRBV28 and TRBJ2-7; 9 bases match TRBD1. The origin of this receptor is a man younger than 40 with COVID-19, enrolled during active disease. Material: peripheral blood. The CDR3 reads CASSPPGTGHEQYF. CDR3 DNA: TGTGCCAGCAGTCCCCCCGGGACAGGGCACGAGCAGTACTTC.